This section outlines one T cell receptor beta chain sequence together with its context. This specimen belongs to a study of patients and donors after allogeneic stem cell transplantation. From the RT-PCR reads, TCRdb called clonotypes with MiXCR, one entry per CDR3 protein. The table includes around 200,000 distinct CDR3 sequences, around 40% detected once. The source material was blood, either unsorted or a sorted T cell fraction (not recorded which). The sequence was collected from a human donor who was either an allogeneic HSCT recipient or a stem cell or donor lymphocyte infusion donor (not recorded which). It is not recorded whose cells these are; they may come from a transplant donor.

The DNA for the CDR3 is TGTGCCACCAGTGATCCGACGACATATCAGCCCCAGCATTTT. Translation: CATSDPTTYQPQHF. The rearrangement uses TRBV24-1 and TRBJ1-5; D gene uncertain. Germline V CDR1 and CDR2: KGHDR, SFDVKD. The V end was cut by 3 bases, the J end by 5 bases, with 10 bases between. The CDR3 consists of 14 residues.